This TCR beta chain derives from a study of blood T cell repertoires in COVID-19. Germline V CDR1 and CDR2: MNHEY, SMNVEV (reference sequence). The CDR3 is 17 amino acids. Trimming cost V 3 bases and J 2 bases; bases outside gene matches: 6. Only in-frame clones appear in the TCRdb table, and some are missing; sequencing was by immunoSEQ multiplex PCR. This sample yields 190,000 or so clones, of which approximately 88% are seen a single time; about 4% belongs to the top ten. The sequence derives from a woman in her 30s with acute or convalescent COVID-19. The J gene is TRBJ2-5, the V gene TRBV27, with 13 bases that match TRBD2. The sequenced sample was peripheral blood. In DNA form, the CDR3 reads TGTGCCAGCAGTTTTCTGGGACTAGCGGGAAGTCAAGAGACCCAGTACTTC. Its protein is CASSFLGLAGSQETQYF.